A single sample gave rise to the 2 T cell receptor beta chains below, sequenced in a study of human T cells and chemical hapten exposure. MiXCR was run by TCRdb on the RACE reads, yielding one entry per CDR3 protein. The sample includes 35,000 to 50,000 distinct CDR3 sequences, around an eighth of them seen just once. Time point noted: pre-sensitization, week 0. Treatment in this sample: therapeutic diphenylcyclopropenone sensitization with weekly scalp DPC. Here the sequenced sample was whole blood, taken in connection with sensitization to the hapten diphenylcyclopropenone (DPC). Receptor source: a woman in her thirties with alopecia areata. Some clones in this sample may be carry-over from other donors' samples.

The genes are TRBV9 and TRBJ1-1, with 7 bases fitting TRBD1. The V and J ends lost 4 bases and 7 bases, in that order; junction bases with no gene match: 4. Germline CDR1 SGDLS, CDR2 YYNGEE. The CDR3 is made up of 12 amino acids. The chain's CDR3 is CASSPGTVEAFF. Here the CDR3 DNA reads TGTGCCAGCAGCCCAGGGACAGTTGAAGCTTTCTTT.

The V and J genes are TRBV30 and TRBJ2-5; weak D call: TRBD2 (6 bases). Trimming pared 1 base from V and 4 bases from J, leaving 10 bases between. Germline values: CDR1 GTSNPN, CDR2 SVGIG (reference sequence). The CDR3 spans 13 residues. CDR3 sequence (DNA): TGTGCCTGGAGTGGAGGGAGGAGAGAGACCCAGTACTTC. Protein product: CAWSGGRRETQYF.